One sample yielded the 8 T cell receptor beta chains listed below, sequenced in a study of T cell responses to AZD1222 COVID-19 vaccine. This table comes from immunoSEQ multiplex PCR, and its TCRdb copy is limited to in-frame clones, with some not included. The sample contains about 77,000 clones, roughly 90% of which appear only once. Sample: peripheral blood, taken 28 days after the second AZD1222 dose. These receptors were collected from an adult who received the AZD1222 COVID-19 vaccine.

CDR3 loop: CASSLWGAGAFF. In DNA form, the CDR3 reads TGTGCCAGCAGTTTATGGGGGGCGGGAGCTTTCTTT. The rearrangement links TRBV12-3 or TRBV12-4 to TRBJ1-1; possible D gene TRBD1, 6 bases. V was cut by 2 bases and J by 10 bases, with 11 bases left in between. The CDR3 contains 12 residues.

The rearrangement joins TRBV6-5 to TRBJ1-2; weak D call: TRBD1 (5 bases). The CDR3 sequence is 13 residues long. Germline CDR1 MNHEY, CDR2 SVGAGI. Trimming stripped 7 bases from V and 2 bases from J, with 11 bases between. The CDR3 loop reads CASMDGGNYGYTF. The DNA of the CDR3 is TGTGCCAGCATGGATGGGGGAAACTATGGCTACACCTTC.

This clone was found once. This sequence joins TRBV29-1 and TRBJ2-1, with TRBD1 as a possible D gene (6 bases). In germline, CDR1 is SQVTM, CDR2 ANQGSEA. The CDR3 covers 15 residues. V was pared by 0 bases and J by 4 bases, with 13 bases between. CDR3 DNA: TGCAGCGTTGAAGACCTATATCAGGGGTACAATGAGCAGTTCTTC. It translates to CSVEDLYQGYNEQFF.

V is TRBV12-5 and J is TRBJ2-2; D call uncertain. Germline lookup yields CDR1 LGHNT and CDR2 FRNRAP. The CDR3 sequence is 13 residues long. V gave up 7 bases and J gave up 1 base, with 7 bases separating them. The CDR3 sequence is CASADRNTGELFF. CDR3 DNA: TGTGCTAGTGCGGATAGGAACACCGGGGAGCTGTTTTTT.

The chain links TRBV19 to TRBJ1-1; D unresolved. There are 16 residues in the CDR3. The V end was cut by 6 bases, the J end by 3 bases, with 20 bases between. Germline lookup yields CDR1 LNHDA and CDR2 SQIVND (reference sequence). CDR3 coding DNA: TGTGCCAGTAGGGGCGGACTGTTGATTTCAGACACTGAAGCTTTCTTT. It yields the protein CASRGGLLISDTEAFF.

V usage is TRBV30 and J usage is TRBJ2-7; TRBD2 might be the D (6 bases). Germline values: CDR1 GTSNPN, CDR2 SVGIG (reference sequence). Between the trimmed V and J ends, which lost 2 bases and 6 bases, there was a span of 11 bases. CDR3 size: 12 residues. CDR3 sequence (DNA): TGTGCCTGGAGTACTTGGGGAGGCGAGCAGTACTTC. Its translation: CAWSTWGGEQYF.

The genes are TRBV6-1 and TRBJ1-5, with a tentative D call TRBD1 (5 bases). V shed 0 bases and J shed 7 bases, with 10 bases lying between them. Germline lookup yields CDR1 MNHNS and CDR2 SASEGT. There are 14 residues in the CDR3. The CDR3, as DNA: TGTGCCAGCAGTGAAGCCAGGGAATGGCAGCCCCAGCATTTT. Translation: CASSEAREWQPQHF.

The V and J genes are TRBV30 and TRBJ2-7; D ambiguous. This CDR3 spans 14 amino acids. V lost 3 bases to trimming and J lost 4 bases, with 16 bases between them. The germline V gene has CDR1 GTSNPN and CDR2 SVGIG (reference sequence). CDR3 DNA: TGTGCCTGGAGAGCCGCAGGTCTGAAGTACGAGCAGTACTTC. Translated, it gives CAWRAAGLKYEQYF.